One sample yielded the 2 T cell receptor beta chains listed below, sequenced in a study of post-analysis software for immune sequencing data. Study results and limitations: TRBV segments more frequent in patients than in controls numbered about five and included TRBV5-6, TRBV5-1 and TRBV20-1.

TCR beta cDNA libraries included unique molecular identifiers. One entry per CDR3 protein, called by TCRdb with MiXCR from the PCR reads. Found here are around 700,000 distinct CDR3 sequences, approximately 60% of them singletons; the top ten hold 11%. For these receptors, no antigen is known. Sequences were obtained from blood. These receptors were collected from a girl aged 2 to 10 with multiple sclerosis.

This clonotype was recorded a few times. This chain joins TRBV12-3 or TRBV12-4 and TRBJ2-5; D may be TRBD2 (5 bases). V was cut by 5 bases and J by 4 bases, with 17 bases left in between. The CDR3 has 15 amino acids. The CDR3 region has the DNA TGTGCCAGCAGTCCTCTTAAAACTAGTTTAGAGACCCAGTACTTC. Its translation: CASSPLKTSLETQYF.

There are a few counts of this clonotype. The chain couples TRBV15 to TRBJ2-3; tentatively, D is TRBD1 or TRBD2 (5 bases each). Germline V gene data show CDR1 as LNHNV and CDR2 as YYDKDF (reference sequence). This CDR3 is 11 amino acids long. Trimming stripped 11 bases from V and 9 bases from J, with 15 bases between. The DNA for the CDR3 is TGTGCCTCCTCCATGGGGGAGACGCAGTATTTT. Protein sequence: CASSMGETQYF.